This passage covers 4 T cell receptor beta chains from one sample sequenced in a study of identical twins. A single record per CDR3 protein comes from TCRdb applying MiXCR to the 5' RACE reads. The sample yields roughly 720,000 distinct CDR3 sequences, around a sixth seen once. This sample was shared with a second study, whose subject was T cells expressing NK-cell markers.

The specimen sequenced was PBMCs. The source is a woman aged 18-29 years in good health.

This sequence joins TRBV20-1 and TRBJ1-2, with unresolved D. The CDR3 length is 12 residues. V lost 8 bases, J lost 0 bases, and 10 bases lay in between. Germline-derived CDR1 and CDR2 are DFQATT and SNEGSKA (reference sequence). The CDR3 nucleotides are TGCAGTCTCGTGATGGCTAACTATGGCTACACCTTC. This sequence encodes CSLVMANYGYTF.

J is TRBJ2-3 and V is TRBV9; D uncertain. The CDR3 runs 18 residues. Germline-derived CDR1 and CDR2 are SGDLS and YYNGEE. The V end lost 0 bases, the J end lost 8 bases, and 25 bases lay between the germline ends. CDR3 residues: CASSVETSGSRWPGTQYF. CDR3 bases: TGTGCCAGCAGCGTAGAAACGAGTGGTAGCAGATGGCCAGGTACGCAGTATTTT.

This clonotype was picked up a small number of times. With a much larger clone just one base away, this may be a read error. This chain connects TRBV28 to TRBJ2-1, with 9 bases lining up with TRBD2. The CDR3 totals 15 residues. The V gene end was trimmed by 0 bases and the J gene end by 5 bases; junction bases not matched to a gene: 2. Per the germline V gene, CDR1 is MDHEN and CDR2 is SYDVKM. The CDR3 sequence is CASSLWASGNNEQFF. The CDR3 region has the DNA TGTGCCAGCAGTTTATGGGCTAGCGGGAACAATGAGCAGTTCTTC.

This clonotype has a count of ten or more. The chain carries TRBV7-2 and TRBJ2-1, with D perhaps TRBD1 or TRBD2 (5 bases each). The CDR3 spans 14 residues. The germline V and J ends were trimmed by 4 bases and 6 bases, with 13 bases remaining between them. Germline V CDR1 and CDR2: SGHTA, FQGNSA. The DNA of the CDR3 is TGTGCCAGCAGCTCAACCGGGACGCTCAATGAGCAGTTCTTC. Protein product: CASSSTGTLNEQFF. The full variable domain, in which reference TRBV7-2 and TRBJ2-1 provide the parts outside the CDR3, is GAGVSQSPSNKVTEKGKDVELRCDPISGHTALYWYRQSLGQGLEFLIYFQGNSAPDKSGLPSDRFSAERTGGSVSTLTIQRTQQEDSAVYLCASSSTGTLNEQFFGPGTRLTVL.